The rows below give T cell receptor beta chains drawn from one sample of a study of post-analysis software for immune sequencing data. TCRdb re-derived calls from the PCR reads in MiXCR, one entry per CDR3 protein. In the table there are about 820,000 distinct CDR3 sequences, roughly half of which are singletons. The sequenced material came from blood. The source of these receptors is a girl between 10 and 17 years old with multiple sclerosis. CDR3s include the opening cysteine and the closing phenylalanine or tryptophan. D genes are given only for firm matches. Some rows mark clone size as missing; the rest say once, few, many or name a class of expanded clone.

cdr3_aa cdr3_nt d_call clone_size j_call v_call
CASSAQINEQFF TGTGCCAGCAGCGCACAGATCAATGAGCAGTTCTTC NA NA TRBJ2-1 TRBV7-6
CASSLRDLVFGTQYF TGTGCCAGCTCTCTCCGGGACTTAGTCTTCGGGACCCAGTACTTC NA NA TRBJ2-5 TRBV2
CASSLQAGGTLYGYTF TGTGCCAGCAGCCTTCAAGCAGGGGGCACTCTCTATGGCTACACCTTC TRBD1 few TRBJ1-2 TRBV5-8
CASSKDNSGTHFTKSNQPQHF TGTGCCAGCAGTAAAGATAATTCCGGGACCCATTTTACTAAAAGCAATCAGCCCCAGCATTTT NA NA TRBJ1-5 TRBV2
CASSPTTDSGANVLTF TGTGCCAGCAGCCCTACGACAGACTCTGGGGCCAACGTCCTGACTTTC NA NA TRBJ2-6 TRBV12-3/TRBV12-4
CASSSTPTGVETQYF TGTGCCAGCAGTTCAACGCCCACAGGGGTGGAGACCCAGTACTTC TRBD1 NA TRBJ2-5 TRBV27
CSVEKGTGYGYTF TGCAGCGTTGAAAAGGGTACGGGCTATGGCTACACCTTC NA NA TRBJ1-2 TRBV29-1
CAISERGGSVADTQYF TGTGCCATCAGTGAACGGGGCGGGAGTGTGGCAGATACGCAGTATTTT TRBD2 few TRBJ2-3 TRBV10-3
CACQGGSRNYGYTF TGTGCCTGCCAAGGGGGGAGTCGGAACTATGGCTACACCTTC NA few TRBJ1-2 TRBV2
CASSFRGGARQLNTQYF TGTGCCAGCAGCTTTAGGGGCGGGGCCCGGCAATTGAATACGCAGTATTTT NA NA TRBJ2-3 TRBV5-5
CASSPRKGDRPYEQYF TGTGCCAGCAGCCCCCGTAAGGGGGACAGGCCTTACGAGCAGTACTTC TRBD1 NA TRBJ2-7 TRBV9
CASSEIRQPQHF TGTGCCAGCAGTGAAATTAGGCAGCCCCAGCATTTT NA NA TRBJ1-5 TRBV2
CASSLSGTANEKLFF TGTGCCAGCAGTTTAAGTGGTACGGCTAATGAAAAACTGTTTTTT NA once TRBJ1-4 TRBV28
CASSLSGGADIQYF TGTGCCAGCAGCTTAAGCGGGGGGGCGGACATTCAGTACTTC TRBD2 few TRBJ2-4 TRBV7-6
CASSQRGGWGEQFF TGTGCCAGCAGCCAAAGGGGAGGGTGGGGTGAGCAGTTCTTC TRBD2 NA TRBJ2-1 TRBV3-1
CSASYGQGLHNEQFF TGCAGTGCTTCATACGGACAGGGTCTACACAATGAGCAGTTCTTC TRBD1 few TRBJ2-1 TRBV20-1
CASSQGQTGYEQYF TGCGCCAGCAGCCAAGGACAGACGGGCTACGAGCAGTACTTC NA NA TRBJ2-7 TRBV4-1
CASSLLGTGNQPQHF TGTGCCAGCAGTTTACTGGGTACCGGCAATCAGCCCCAGCATTTT NA NA TRBJ1-5 TRBV12-3/TRBV12-4
CAISRDGIYSNQPQHF TGTGCCATTTCCCGGGACGGGATCTATAGCAATCAGCCCCAGCATTTT NA NA TRBJ1-5 TRBV27
CSVEVSYEQYF TGCAGCGTTGAGGTTTCCTACGAGCAGTACTTC NA few TRBJ2-7 TRBV29-1
CAISESPQRETQYF TGTGCCATCAGTGAGTCTCCCCAGCGGGAGACCCAGTACTTC NA NA TRBJ2-5 TRBV10-3
CASSEDGRVYEQYF TGCGCCAGCAGCGAGGACGGGAGGGTCTACGAGCAGTACTTC TRBD2 NA TRBJ2-7 TRBV5-1
CASSDQPTGTGTGANVLTF TGCGCCAGCAGCGATCAACCAACAGGGACGGGGACTGGGGCCAACGTCCTGACTTTC NA few TRBJ2-6 TRBV5-1
CASSKKQETQYF TGTGCCAGCAGCAAGAAACAAGAGACCCAGTACTTC NA NA TRBJ2-5 TRBV7-3
CSATTVTDRGLYEQYF TGCAGTGCTACTACAGTAACGGACAGGGGGCTCTACGAGCAGTACTTC TRBD1 NA TRBJ2-7 TRBV20-1
CASSLAQGVGYGYTF TGCGCCAGCAGCTTGGCCCAGGGGGTGGGATATGGCTACACCTTC TRBD1 NA TRBJ1-2 TRBV5-1
CASSLGAAGKYNEQFF TGTGCCAGCAGCTTGGGAGCGGCCGGAAAGTACAATGAGCAGTTCTTC NA once TRBJ2-1 TRBV7-9
CSAHPWPSGADTQYF TGCAGTGCTCACCCTTGGCCCTCCGGCGCAGATACGCAGTATTTT NA NA TRBJ2-3 TRBV20-1
CSVATSSYEHYF TGCAGCGTTGCCACGAGCTCCTACGAGCATTACTTC NA NA TRBJ2-5 TRBV29-1
CASSLGPGVYEQYF TGTGCCAGCAGCTTGGGGCCTGGAGTCTACGAGCAGTACTTC NA few TRBJ2-7 TRBV5-6
CSATEGGPHSYNEQFF TGCAGTGCCACCGAAGGGGGCCCCCACTCCTACAATGAGCAGTTCTTC TRBD1 NA TRBJ2-1 TRBV20-1
CASSEAGQGFYEQYF TGTGCCAGCAGTGAAGCGGGACAGGGATTCTACGAGCAGTACTTC TRBD1 NA TRBJ2-7 TRBV6-1
CASSPTQREWETQYF TGTGCCAGCAGCCCGACCCAGCGGGAGTGGGAGACCCAGTACTTC TRBD2 NA TRBJ2-5 TRBV2
CASSPARGNTGELFF TGTGCCAGCAGTCCCGCGCGAGGGAACACCGGGGAGCTGTTTTTT NA NA TRBJ2-2 TRBV6-6